These T cell receptor beta chains were read from a single sample in a study of T cell repertoires in cytomegalovirus infection. TCRdb itself ran the reads through MiXCR, one entry per CDR3 protein. This sample has about 260,000 distinct CDR3 sequences, with roughly an eighth found just once. The source material was PBMCs. The source is a human donor in good health (CMV status not recorded). Some clones in this sample may be carry-over from other donors' samples. Each CDR3 is given with its conserved first and last residue. The D gene is left open where the match is weak. Some rows mark clone size as missing; the rest say once, few, many or name a class of expanded clone.

len	v_gene	d_gene	j_gene	abundance	CDR3nt	CDR3aa
14	TRBV7-3	.	TRBJ2-1	many	TGTGCCAGCAGCTCAGGACAGCTCTACAATGAGCAGTTCTTC	CASSSGQLYNEQFF
15	TRBV7-2	TRBD2	TRBJ2-1	few	TGTGCCAGCAGCGTACTAGCGGGAGTGCTGAATGAGCAGTTCTTC	CASSVLAGVLNEQFF
14	TRBV20-1	.	TRBJ1-1	few	TGCAGTGCTAGAGCCTCTGGTATGAACACTGAAGCTTTCTTT	CSARASGMNTEAFF
14	TRBV6-1	.	TRBJ2-3	few	TGTGCCAGCAGAAGGATCGGAGTCACAGATACGCAGTATTTT	CASRRIGVTDTQYF
15	TRBV29-1	.	TRBJ2-2	many	TGCAGCGTTGAAGTCGGGCTAACGAACACCGGGGAGCTGTTTTTT	CSVEVGLTNTGELFF
15	TRBV5-1	TRBD1	TRBJ2-3	.	TGCGCCAGCAGTTCCGACAGGGGGCTGTCAGATACGCAGTATTTT	CASSSDRGLSDTQYF
14	TRBV7-2	TRBD1	TRBJ1-1	many	TGTGCCAGCAGCTTAGTCAGGGGGCGCACTGAAGCTTTCTTT	CASSLVRGRTEAFF
13	TRBV7-2	.	TRBJ2-4	many	TGTGCCAGCAGTCTACAGTCTCTAAACATTCAGTACTTC	CASSLQSLNIQYF
14	TRBV5-1	.	TRBJ1-1	.	TGCGCCAGCAGCTTGCAACAGCTGAACACTGAAGCTTTCTTT	CASSLQQLNTEAFF
13	TRBV6-2/TRBV6-3	.	TRBJ2-1	.	TGTGCCAGCAGTTACTCCCCCGATCCGAGGCAGTTCTTC	CASSYSPDPRQFF
15	TRBV7-3	.	TRBJ2-2	many	TGTGCCAGCAGCTTACTCGGGGGGAACACCGGGGAGCTGTTTTTT	CASSLLGGNTGELFF
16	TRBV19	.	TRBJ2-1	.	TGTGCCAGTATTTCGAGCCACCCCACGGGTTACAATGAGCAGTTCTTC	CASISSHPTGYNEQFF
15	TRBV20-1	TRBD1	TRBJ1-1	few	TGCAGTGCGGAAGGACAGGGGGCCCTGAACACTGAAGCTTTCTTT	CSAEGQGALNTEAFF
14	TRBV28	TRBD1	TRBJ2-7	many	TGTGCCAGCAGTTCCATGGGACAGAACTACGAGCAGTACTTC	CASSSMGQNYEQYF
14	TRBV7-2	.	TRBJ1-1	many	TGTGCCAGCAGCTTTCAGGGAGGGAACACTGAAGCTTTCTTT	CASSFQGGNTEAFF
11	TRBV7-2	.	TRBJ2-1	many	TGTGCCAGCAGTGCCCGACTAGAGCAGTTCTTC	CASSARLEQFF
16	TRBV4-2	.	TRBJ2-7	.	TGTGCCAGCAGCCAAGATATGGCTAGCGCAAACTACGAGCAGTACTTC	CASSQDMASANYEQYF
13	TRBV28	.	TRBJ2-3	.	TGTGCCAGCAGGGGCGGCATTCCAGATACGCAGTATTTT	CASRGGIPDTQYF
12	TRBV3-1	.	TRBJ1-5	.	TGTGCCAGCAGCAAATGGGGGGAGCCCCAGCATTTT	CASSKWGEPQHF
16	TRBV12-3/TRBV12-4	.	TRBJ2-1	.	TGTGCCAGCACTCCCCGGCAGGGAGTAGGCTACAATGAGCAGTTCTTC	CASTPRQGVGYNEQFF
12	TRBV28	.	TRBJ1-2	few	TGTGCCAGCAGTACACAGGGTCACGGCTACACCTTC	CASSTQGHGYTF
15	TRBV11-2	.	TRBJ2-7	many	TGTGCCAGCAGCTTAGGGGCCAGGAGCTCGGACGAGCAGTACTTC	CASSLGARSSDEQYF
16	TRBV9	.	TRBJ1-1	few	TGTGCCAGCAGCGTTGGGGCCCAAAAAGGGGACACTGAAGCTTTCTTT	CASSVGAQKGDTEAFF
15	TRBV11-2	TRBD2	TRBJ2-5	many	TGTGCCAGCAGCTTAGTAGCGGGAAAGGTGGAGACCCAGTACTTC	CASSLVAGKVETQYF
14	TRBV12-3/TRBV12-4	.	TRBJ2-5	few	TGTGCCAGCAGCGTTACTTGGGCTAAAGAGACCCAGTACTTC	CASSVTWAKETQYF
13	TRBV6-5	.	TRBJ2-1	.	TGTGCCAGCAGTTACGGGCGGGGCAATGAGCAGTTCTTC	CASSYGRGNEQFF
16	TRBV6-6	TRBD2	TRBJ2-5	many	TGTGCCAGCAGTTCGACCGGACTAGCGATACAAGAGACCCAGTACTTC	CASSSTGLAIQETQYF
12	TRBV28	.	TRBJ1-3	many	TGTGCCAGCAGATTGCAACGAAACACCATATATTTT	CASRLQRNTIYF
14	TRBV20-1	TRBD1	TRBJ2-1	.	TGCAGTGCTCCGACAGGGGGACGGAGCAATGAGCAGTTCTTC	CSAPTGGRSNEQFF
13	TRBV4-1	.	TRBJ2-1	.	TGCGCCAGCAGCCAAGCCCCACAGAATGAGCAGTTCTTC	CASSQAPQNEQFF
16	TRBV19	.	TRBJ2-1	.	TGTGCCAGTATCGGTGAAGGGGAAAGCTCCTACAATGAGCAGTTCTTC	CASIGEGESSYNEQFF
20	TRBV7-2	TRBD2	TRBJ2-1	many	TGTGCCAGCAGCTCCCCGCCCCGGAGCGAGCGGGATACTTCCTACAATGAGCAGTTCTTC	CASSSPPRSERDTSYNEQFF
14	TRBV28	TRBD1	TRBJ1-1	many	TGTGCCAGCAGTGACCGGGACAGGGGTTCTGAAGCTTTCTTT	CASSDRDRGSEAFF
15	TRBV20-1	.	TRBJ2-5	few	TGCAGTGCGAAAAATCCGGCCACCCCACAAGAGACCCAGTACTTC	CSAKNPATPQETQYF
18	TRBV19	TRBD1	TRBJ2-1	many	TGTGCCAGTAGTATAGATGTGGGGAGACAGGGGGTACACAATGAGCAGTTCTTC	CASSIDVGRQGVHNEQFF
15	TRBV6-5	.	TRBJ1-5	.	TGTGCCAGCGGTTACTCCGTAGACAGCAATCAGCCCCAGCATTTT	CASGYSVDSNQPQHF
13	TRBV19	TRBD2	TRBJ2-7	few	TGTGCCAGTAGTGTCGCGGGGGCCTACGAGCAGTACTTC	CASSVAGAYEQYF
16	TRBV10-2	TRBD2	TRBJ2-5	many	TGCGCCAGCAGTGCAGGGAGCGGGGGGGCCTTAGAGACCCAGTACTTC	CASSAGSGGALETQYF
13	TRBV7-2	.	TRBJ1-2	many	TGTGCCAGCAGGGTGGACAGTAACTATGGCTACACCTTC	CASRVDSNYGYTF
16	TRBV6-2/TRBV6-3	TRBD2	TRBJ2-3	.	TGTGCCAGCAGTTACTCCGGGGAGGGCCGGTCAGATACGCAGTATTTT	CASSYSGEGRSDTQYF
14	TRBV19	TRBD1	TRBJ2-3	many	TGTGCCAGTAAGCGGACAGGCCCCACAGATACGCAGTATTTT	CASKRTGPTDTQYF
12	TRBV25-1	.	TRBJ1-1	few	TGTGCCAGCAGTGGGTCCCAAGTTGAAGCTTTCTTT	CASSGSQVEAFF
14	TRBV7-2	.	TRBJ2-7	many	TGTGCCACCAACACGGGGGCGGCTTACTACGAGCAGTACTTC	CATNTGAAYYEQYF
16	TRBV7-3	.	TRBJ2-5	many	TGTGCCAGCAGCTTAACTGGGTCAGCGGACCAAGAGACCCAGTACTTC	CASSLTGSADQETQYF
19	TRBV7-9	.	TRBJ2-1	many	TGTGCCAGCAGCTCTAGAGGGAGGGGGCAGGGTAGCCCCTACAATGAGCAGTTCTTC	CASSSRGRGQGSPYNEQFF
13	TRBV20-1	.	TRBJ1-2	.	TGCAGTGCTAGAGAATCAGCTAACTATGGCTACACCTTC	CSARESANYGYTF